This is a list of T cell receptor beta chains from one sample in a study of radiotherapy plus CTLA-4 blockade in lung cancer. The repertoire was sequenced with immunoSEQ multiplex PCR; TCRdb's copy has only in-frame clones and lacks some. The repertoire holds fewer than 75,000 clones, with 80% to 90% as singletons. Source: peripheral blood, taken from a patient treated with radiotherapy plus ipilimumab. These receptors were obtained from a human donor with non-small cell lung cancer that progressed on radiotherapy plus ipilimumab. Each CDR3 is given without its conserved first and last residue. A row's size may be missing; if present it is once, few, many or a size class.

>TRBJ1-3|TRBV29-1|NA
SVIRDSNSGNTIY
>TRBJ1-2|TRBV10-3|NA
ALNSGVYGYT
>TRBJ1-1|TRBV7-9|NA
ASSPDRHNTEAF
>TRBJ2-1|TRBV2|NA
ASSELNEQF
>TRBJ2-5|TRBV7-9|NA
ASRVTGETQY
>TRBJ2-2|TRBV7-2|NA
ASTPVLGAYTGELF
>TRBJ2-2|TRBV14|NA
ASSQEWAGVTGELF
>TRBJ1-4|TRBV14|NA
ASSQSGQGREKLF
>TRBJ2-1|TRBV20-1|NA
SASRDNEQF
>TRBJ2-1|TRBV18|NA
ASSQSGGITDEQF
>TRBJ2-7|TRBV28|once
ASSPVAREQY
>TRBJ2-7|TRBV6-5|NA
ASSPTRNLTPRQY
>TRBJ2-7|TRBV28|once
ASSYTQQY
>TRBJ1-5|TRBV27|NA
ASSLWGSNQPQH
>TRBJ1-2|TRBV12-5|NA
ASGLEQGQGLAYGYT
>TRBJ1-2|TRBV14|NA
ASSQDMQNYGYT
>TRBJ2-2|TRBV7-3|NA
ASSLSPSGNTGELF
>TRBJ2-1|TRBV9|once
ASSAGTGNEQF
>TRBJ2-2|TRBV29-1|NA
SVGQGTTGELF
>TRBJ2-1|TRBV7-9|NA
ASSARLAGAINEQF
>TRBJ1-2|TRBV25-1|NA
ASSEANYGYT
>TRBJ1-2|TRBV2|NA
ASSDVYGYT
>TRBJ2-3|TRBV7-9|once
ASPVGTDTQY
>TRBJ1-5|TRBV5-6|NA
ASSLGRGEPQH
>TRBJ2-3|TRBV5-1|NA
ASSLGSGRAIDTQY
>TRBJ2-5|TRBV29-1|NA
SVLGEETQY
>TRBJ2-7|TRBV4-1|NA
ASSQGPYEQY
>TRBJ2-7|TRBV15|NA
ATSRAPRSYYYEQY
>TRBJ1-2|TRBV30|NA
AWSPPRGNYGYT
>TRBJ1-2|TRBV11-1|NA
ASSGRAYGYT
>TRBJ1-1|TRBV9|NA
ASSVEPGLGTEAF
>TRBJ1-1|TRBV18|once
ASSLAGGQGKEAF
>TRBJ1-1|TRBV7-9|NA
ASSLAEVTEAF
>TRBJ1-4|TRBV30|NA
AWRSQGWDKKLF
>TRBJ2-6|TRBV9|NA
ASSVVRDRGNTGANVLT
>TRBJ2-7|TRBV10-2|NA
ASTSGGNYEQY
>TRBJ1-5|TRBV9|NA
ASSDADVSNQPQH
>TRBJ1-1|TRBV2|NA
ASSYQGATEAF
>TRBJ2-1|TRBV20-1|NA
SAAYNEQF
>TRBJ1-4|TRBV2|NA
ASRRDRGPNEKLF
>TRBJ2-1|TRBV10-2|NA
ASSFASDNEQF
>TRBJ1-1|TRBV4-2|few
ASSQEGTGRNTEAF
>TRBJ2-6|TRBV5-4|NA
ASSPPGPGANVLT
>TRBJ2-1|TRBV6-5|NA
ASGMTGGRSLQF
>TRBJ2-1|TRBV5-1|NA
ASSLLVLAGVSSYNEQF
>TRBJ1-5|TRBV18|few
ASSPSGSNQPQH
>TRBJ1-4|TRBV6-1|NA
ASSDAGFSEKLF
>TRBJ2-3|TRBV11-3|NA
ASSPSAGGPDTQY
>TRBJ2-7|TRBV18|NA
ASSPWSLAGVLYEQY
>TRBJ2-5|TRBV7-6|NA
ASSLGGSGVQETQY
>TRBJ1-4|TRBV7-9|NA
ASSLYSSGAQATNEKLF
>TRBJ2-2|TRBV29-1|few
SVLRNTGELF
>TRBJ2-2|TRBV28|NA
ASSLLTGSGQRELF
>TRBJ2-1|TRBV2|NA
ASTQGGTSGRAFNEQF
>TRBJ1-2|TRBV30|NA
ACNSRDYGYT